This TCR beta chain comes out of a study of blood T cell repertoires in COVID-19. V lost 3 bases and J lost 7; bases outside the gene matches: 15. The CDR3 covers 16 residues. CDR1 and CDR2 from the germline V gene are GTSNPN and SVGIG (reference sequence). The assay was immunoSEQ multiplex PCR, and TCRdb's table has in-frame clones only and misses some. The table includes 240,000 or so clones, 75% to 85% detected once. Source material: peripheral blood. This chain links TRBV30 with TRBJ2-5; TRBD1 matches 9 bases. The clonotype comes from a woman aged 55-75 years with active or convalescent COVID-19. In nucleotides, the CDR3 is TGTGCCTGGAGCCCCTTTCACTGGACAGGGGCGGGGACCCAGTACTTC. As protein: CAWSPFHWTGAGTQYF. Supplemented by reference TRBV30 and TRBJ2-5, the full variable domain reads SQTIHQWPATLVQPVGSPLSLECTVEGTSNPNLYWYRQAAGRGLQLLFYSVGIGQISSEVPQNLSASRPQDRQFILSSKKLLLSDSGFYLCAWSPFHWTGAGTQYFGPGTRLLVL.